Each of the 20 T cell receptor beta chains below was sequenced from the same sample in a study of blood T cell repertoires in COVID-19. Sequencing used immunoSEQ multiplex PCR; TCRdb keeps in-frame clones, though not all of them. The repertoire has fewer than 350,000 clones, approximately 90% of them found once; the top ten carry 1.5% to 2%. The sequenced sample consisted of peripheral blood. Every receptor here comes from a woman between 25 and 40 years old with COVID-19, enrolled during active disease.

The CDR3 region has the DNA TGTGCCAGCAGTTACGGGAGCTCGAGGGGAAACACCATATATTTT. Translation: CASSYGSSRGNTIYF. V gene TRBV6-6 combines with J gene TRBJ1-3; D not resolved. V was cut by 2 bases and J by 4 bases, with 12 bases left in between. Germline V gene lookup returns CDR1 MNHNY and CDR2 SVGAGI (reference sequence). This CDR3 spans 15 amino acids.

The chain is built from TRBV5-1 and TRBJ2-2; 10 bases align to TRBD1. The V gene's germline CDR1 is SGHRS and CDR2 YFSETQ. This CDR3 is 17 amino acids long. V trimming: 0 bases; J trimming: 6 bases; junction bases outside the gene matches: 8. CDR3: CASSLDGTGVNSGELFF. CDR3 nucleotides: TGCGCCAGCAGCTTGGATGGGACAGGGGTTAATTCCGGGGAGCTGTTTTTT.

The chain uses TRBV7-2 and TRBJ2-5; 14 bases fit TRBD2. The CDR3 has 16 residues. Germline trimming cut 3 bases from V and 5 bases from J; bases unmatched to any gene: 5. The germline V gene has CDR1 SGHTA and CDR2 FQGNSA. This CDR3 is CASSLRGLAGVETQYF. The CDR3 region has the DNA TGTGCCAGCAGCTTGAGGGGACTAGCGGGGGTGGAGACCCAGTACTTC.

There are a few counts of this clone. The chain carries TRBV4-3 and TRBJ2-7, with TRBD2 matching over 10 bases. This CDR3 is 15 amino acids long. V shed 4 bases, J shed 3 bases, and the junction held 6 bases outside the gene matches. Germline values: CDR1 LGHNA, CDR2 YSLEER. The CDR3 protein is CASSPSSGGHYEQYF. CDR3 DNA sequence: TGCGCCAGCAGCCCCTCTAGCGGGGGACACTACGAGCAGTACTTC.

The chain carries TRBV6-2 or TRBV6-3 and TRBJ1-2; TRBD1 might be the D (5 bases). Trimming removed 5 bases from V and 2 bases from J, with 12 bases in between. Germline loops: CDR1 MNHEY, CDR2 SVGEGT. The CDR3 spans 14 residues. In DNA form, the CDR3 reads TGTGCCAGCAGTCCCAATGGGGCCAACTATGGCTACACCTTC. This codes for CASSPNGANYGYTF.

The V and J genes are TRBV2 and TRBJ1-5; possible D gene TRBD1, 6 bases. The CDR3 is 14 residues long. Trimming stripped 5 bases from V and 8 bases from J, with 16 bases between. The germline V gene encodes CDR1 SNHLY and CDR2 FYNNEI. The CDR3 loop is CASSLDRSGKPQHF. CDR3 nucleotides: TGTGCCAGCAGTCTTGACAGGTCGGGAAAGCCCCAGCATTTT.

This clone was seen once. The DNA for the CDR3 is TGTGCCAGCAGCCTCTCACCGGGACTAATAACCAAAAACATTCAGTACTTC. This codes for CASSLSPGLITKNIQYF. The chain uses TRBV4-2 and TRBJ2-4; 7 bases are shared with TRBD2. In germline, CDR1 is LGHNA, CDR2 YNFKEQ. V dropped 4 bases and J dropped 2; count of bases not matched to a gene: 11. The CDR3 extends over 17 amino acids.

This chain joins TRBV11-3 and TRBJ1-2; 7 nucleotides align to TRBD1. Germline CDR1 is SGHNT and CDR2 is YENEEA. This CDR3 is built from 13 residues. V was pared by 6 bases and J by 7 bases, with 8 bases of the junction left unmatched. The CDR3 nucleotides read TGTGCCAGCAGTTTCAGGGGGGCCAGTGGCTACACCTTC. The encoded protein is CASSFRGASGYTF.

The rearrangement links TRBV3-1 (or the pseudogene TRBV3-2) to TRBJ1-5; tentative D call: TRBD1 (5 bases). Germline V CDR1 and CDR2: LGHDT, YNNKEL (reference sequence). The CDR3 is 13 residues long. Trimming removed 4 bases from V and 9 bases from J, with 13 bases in between. This CDR3 reads CASSPQGGRPQHF. The CDR3 DNA is TGTGCCAGCAGCCCGCAGGGAGGGCGGCCCCAGCATTTT.

The chain is built from TRBV19 and TRBJ1-5, with 9 nucleotides matching TRBD1. The CDR3 runs to 15 residues. The junction had 8 bases not matched to a gene; V was cut back by 7 bases and J by 4 bases. Germline V CDR1 and CDR2: LNHDA, SQIVND (reference sequence). CDR3 loop: CASNSKGQGNQPQHF. CDR3 coding DNA: TGTGCCAGTAACAGTAAGGGACAGGGTAATCAGCCCCAGCATTTT.

This chain links TRBV6-5 with TRBJ1-1, with 7 bases lining up with TRBD1. With V trimmed by 5 bases and J by 0 bases, 6 bases remained unmatched. In germline, CDR1 is MNHEY, CDR2 SVGAGI. This CDR3 has 15 amino acids. The CDR3 protein is CASSRGTAMNTEAFF. CDR3 DNA sequence: TGTGCCAGCAGTAGGGGGACAGCCATGAACACTGAAGCTTTCTTT.

The rearrangement joins TRBV18 to TRBJ1-1, with 7 bases aligning to TRBD1. CDR1 KGHSH and CDR2 LQKENI come from the germline V gene. Unmatched junction bases numbered 8, after V lost 4 bases and J lost 3 bases. The CDR3 has 15 amino acids. The CDR3, as DNA: TGTGCCAGCTCACGACAGGGTATTGCGGACACTGAAGCTTTCTTT. Its translation: CASSRQGIADTEAFF.

A word on this clone: The same CDR3 also results from other DNA sequences found in this sample. The gene calls are TRBV28 and TRBJ1-6, with D tentatively TRBD1 (5 bases). Trimming left V 5 bases short and J 6 bases short, with 14 bases between. The V gene's germline CDR1 is MDHEN and CDR2 SYDVKM. CDR3 length: 15 residues. The chain's CDR3 is CASSPQGLGNSPLHF. The DNA of the CDR3 is TGTGCCAGCAGTCCCCAGGGCCTCGGTAATTCACCCCTCCACTTT.

The chain joins TRBV30 to TRBJ2-7, with D maybe TRBD2 (6 bases). Trimming removed 0 bases from V and 2 bases from J, with 11 bases in between. This CDR3 is 14 amino acids long. Germline V gives CDR1 GTSNPN, CDR2 SVGIG (reference sequence). CDR3 protein: CAWSVVSGTYEQYF. CDR3 bases: TGTGCCTGGAGTGTCGTTAGCGGTACCTACGAGCAGTACTTC.

This chain joins TRBV28 and TRBJ1-3; D not certain. The CDR3 loop spans 15 amino acids. CDR1 and CDR2 from the germline V gene are MDHEN and SYDVKM. Trimming took 5 bases from V and 0 from J, leaving 11 bases between them. The CDR3 protein is CASSRRPASGNTIYF. The CDR3 nucleotides read TGTGCCAGCAGTCGGCGGCCGGCCTCTGGAAACACCATATATTTT.

The rearrangement links TRBV6-5 to TRBJ1-6; TRBD1 might be the D (5 bases). Germline lookup yields CDR1 MNHEY and CDR2 SVGAGI. The CDR3 runs 13 residues. V shed 2 bases and J shed 8 bases, with 7 bases lying between them. The DNA for the CDR3 is TGTGCCAGCAGTTACGGGGGGGATTCACCCCTCCACTTT. Its translation: CASSYGGDSPLHF.

The rearrangement joins TRBV3-1 (or the pseudogene TRBV3-2) to TRBJ2-1; the match to TRBD2 covers 12 bases. Germline V CDR1 and CDR2: LGHDT, YNNKEL (reference sequence). Unmatched junction bases numbered 0, after V lost 4 bases and J lost 2 bases. The CDR3 has 15 amino acids. CDR3 in amino acids: CASSPSGGAYNEQFF. In nucleotides, the CDR3 is TGTGCCAGCAGCCCTAGCGGGGGGGCCTACAATGAGCAGTTCTTC.

CDR3 DNA: TGTGCCAGCAGCCGGGAGAGGGGAACAGATACGCAGTATTTT. Protein product: CASSRERGTDTQYF. V gene TRBV7-2 combines with J gene TRBJ2-3; TRBD2 is a possible D gene (6 bases). The V end was cut by 5 bases, the J end by 3 bases, with 12 bases between. Germline V gives CDR1 SGHTA, CDR2 FQGNSA. The CDR3 is 14 amino acids.

This chain joins TRBV11-2 and TRBJ1-1, with TRBD1 matching 8 bases. This CDR3 comprises 18 residues. The trim removed 2 bases at V and 1 base at J, leaving 12 bases unmatched. The germline V gene has CDR1 SGHAT and CDR2 FQNNGV. The CDR3 coding sequence is TGTGCCAGCAGCTTAATTTCAGGGGGCATTAGTCCGAACACTGAAGCTTTCTTT. This sequence encodes CASSLISGGISPNTEAFF.

The chain has TRBV7-8 and TRBJ1-1; a possible D gene is TRBD1 (6 bases). Germline loops: CDR1 SGHVS, CDR2 FQNEAQ. The CDR3 extends over 14 amino acids. V lost 6 bases and J lost 4, with 15 bases in between. The CDR3 loop reads CASRTGTISTEAFF. CDR3 in DNA: TGTGCCAGCAGAACCGGGACAATTTCCACTGAAGCTTTCTTT. The whole variable domain, remainder taken from reference TRBV7-8 and TRBJ1-1, is GAGVSQSPRYKVAKRGQDVALRCDPISGHVSLFWYQQALGQGPEFLTYFQNEAQLDKSGLPSDRFFAERPEGSVSTLKIQRTQQEDSAVYLCASRTGTISTEAFFGQGTRLTVV.